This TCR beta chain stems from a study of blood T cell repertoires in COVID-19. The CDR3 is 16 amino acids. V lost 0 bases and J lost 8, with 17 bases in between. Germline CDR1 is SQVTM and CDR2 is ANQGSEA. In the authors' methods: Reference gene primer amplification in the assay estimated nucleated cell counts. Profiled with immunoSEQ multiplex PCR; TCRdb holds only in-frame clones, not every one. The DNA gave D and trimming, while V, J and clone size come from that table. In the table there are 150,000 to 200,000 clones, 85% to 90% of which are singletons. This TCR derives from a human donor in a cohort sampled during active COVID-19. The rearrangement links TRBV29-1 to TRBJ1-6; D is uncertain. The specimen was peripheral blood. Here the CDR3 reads CSVEDVRGVCYSPLHF. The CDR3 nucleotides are TGCAGCGTTGAAGATGTCCGGGGTGTATGCTATTCACCCCTCCACTTT.